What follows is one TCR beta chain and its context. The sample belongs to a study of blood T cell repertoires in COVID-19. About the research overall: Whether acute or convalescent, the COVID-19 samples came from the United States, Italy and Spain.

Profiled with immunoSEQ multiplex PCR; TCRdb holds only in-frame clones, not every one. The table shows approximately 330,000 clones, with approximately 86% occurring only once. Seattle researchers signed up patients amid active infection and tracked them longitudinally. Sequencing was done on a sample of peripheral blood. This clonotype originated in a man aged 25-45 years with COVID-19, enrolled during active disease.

The CDR3 loop reads CASTLGGGFGEETQYF. CDR3 DNA: TGCGCCAGCACCCTAGGCGGGGGCTTTGGGGAAGAGACCCAGTACTTC. V and J are TRBV5-1 and TRBJ2-5, with D tentatively TRBD2 (7 bases). This CDR3 is 16 amino acids long. V lost 6 bases and J lost 3, with 21 bases in between. The germline gives CDR1 SGHRS, CDR2 YFSETQ.